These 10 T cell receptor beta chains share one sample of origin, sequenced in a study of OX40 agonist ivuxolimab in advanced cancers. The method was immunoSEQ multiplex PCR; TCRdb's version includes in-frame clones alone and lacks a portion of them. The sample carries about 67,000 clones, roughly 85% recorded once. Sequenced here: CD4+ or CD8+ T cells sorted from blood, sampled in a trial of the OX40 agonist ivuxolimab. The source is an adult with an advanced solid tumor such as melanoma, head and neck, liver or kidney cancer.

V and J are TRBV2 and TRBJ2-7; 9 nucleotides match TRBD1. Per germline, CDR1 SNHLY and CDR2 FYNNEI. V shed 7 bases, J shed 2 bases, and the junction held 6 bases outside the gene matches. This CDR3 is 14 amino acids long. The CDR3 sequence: CASTRDRATYEQYF. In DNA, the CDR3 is TGTGCCAGCACCCGGGACAGGGCAACCTACGAGCAGTACTTC.

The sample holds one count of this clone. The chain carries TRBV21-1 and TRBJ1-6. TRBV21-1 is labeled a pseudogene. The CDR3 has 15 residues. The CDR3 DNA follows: TGTGCCAGCAGCCCCCCCCAGGGGAGGGATTCACCCCTCCACTTT. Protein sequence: CASSPPQGRDSPLHF.

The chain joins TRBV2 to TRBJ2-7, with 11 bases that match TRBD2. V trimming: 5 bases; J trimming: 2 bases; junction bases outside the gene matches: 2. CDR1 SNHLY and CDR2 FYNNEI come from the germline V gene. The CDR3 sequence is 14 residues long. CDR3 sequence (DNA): TGTGCCAGCAGTAGACTAGCGGGGCCCTACGAGCAGTACTTC. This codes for CASSRLAGPYEQYF.

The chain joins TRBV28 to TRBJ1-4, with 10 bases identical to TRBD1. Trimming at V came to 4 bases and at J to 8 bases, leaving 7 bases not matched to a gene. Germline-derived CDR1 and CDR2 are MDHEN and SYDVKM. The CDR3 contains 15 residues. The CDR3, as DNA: TGTGCCAGCAGTTCCGCCGGACAGGGGGGGGAAAAACTGTTTTTT. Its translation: CASSSAGQGGEKLFF.

The CDR3 coding sequence is TGTGCCAGCAGCTTCTCCCCCGCCGATACGCAGTATTTT. This gives the protein CASSFSPADTQYF. The chain has TRBV11-2 and TRBJ2-3; no clear D gene. From germline, CDR1 is SGHAT and CDR2 FQNNGV. The CDR3 covers 13 residues. Trimming cost V 3 bases and J 6 bases, with 10 bases left between them. Based on the CDR3 plus reference TRBV11-2 and TRBJ2-3, the full variable domain is EAGVAQSPRYKIIEKRQSVAFWCNPISGHATLYWYQQILGQGPKLLIQFQNNGVVDDSQLPKDRFSAERLKGVDSTLKIQPAKLEDSAVYLCASSFSPADTQYFGPGTRLTVL.

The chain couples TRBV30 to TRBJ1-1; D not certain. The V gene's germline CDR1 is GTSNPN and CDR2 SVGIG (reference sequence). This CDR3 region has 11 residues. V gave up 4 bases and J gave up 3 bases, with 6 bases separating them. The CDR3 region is CAWTGDTEAFF. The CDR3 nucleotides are TGTGCCTGGACCGGGGACACTGAAGCTTTCTTT.

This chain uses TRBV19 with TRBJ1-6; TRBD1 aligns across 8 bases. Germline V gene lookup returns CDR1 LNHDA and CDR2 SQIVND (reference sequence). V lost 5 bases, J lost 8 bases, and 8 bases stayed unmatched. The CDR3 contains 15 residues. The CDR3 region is CASSSRDRSDSPLHF. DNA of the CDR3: TGTGCCAGTAGTTCCCGGGACAGGAGCGATTCACCCCTCCACTTT.

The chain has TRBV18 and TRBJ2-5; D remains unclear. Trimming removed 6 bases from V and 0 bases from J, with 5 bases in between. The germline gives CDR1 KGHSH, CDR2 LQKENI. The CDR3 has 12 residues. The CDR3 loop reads CASSLYQETQYF. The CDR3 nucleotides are TGTGCCAGCTCCCTGTACCAAGAGACCCAGTACTTC.

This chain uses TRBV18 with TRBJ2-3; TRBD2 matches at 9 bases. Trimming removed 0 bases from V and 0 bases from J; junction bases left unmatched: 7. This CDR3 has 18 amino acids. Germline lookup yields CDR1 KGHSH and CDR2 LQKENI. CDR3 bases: TGTGCCAGCTCACCACCCGCTAGCGGGGCCTCTAGCACAGATACGCAGTATTTT. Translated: CASSPPASGASSTDTQYF.

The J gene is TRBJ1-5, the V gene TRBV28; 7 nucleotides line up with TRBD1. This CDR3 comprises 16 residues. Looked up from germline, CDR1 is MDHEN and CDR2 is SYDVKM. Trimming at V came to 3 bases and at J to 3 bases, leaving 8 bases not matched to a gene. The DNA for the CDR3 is TGTGCCAGCAGTTTTTCGGGCAGGGGGGACAATCAGCCCCAGCATTTT. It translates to CASSFSGRGDNQPQHF. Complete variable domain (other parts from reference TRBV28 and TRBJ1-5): DVKVTQSSRYLVKRTGEKVFLECVQDMDHENMFWYRQDPGLGLRLIYFSYDVKMKEKGDIPEGYSVSREKKERFSLILESASTNQTSMYLCASSFSGRGDNQPQHFGDGTRLSIL.